The clone carrying this T cell receptor (beta chain) was detected only a few times. Its antigen is not known. The data belong to a study of T cell repertoires in cytomegalovirus infection. Study-level information: CMV infection together with matching HLA type was indicated by public TCR beta signatures.

TCRdb re-called the reads with MiXCR, one entry per CDR3 protein. This table holds approximately 250,000 distinct CDR3 sequences, roughly 9.1% found once. Study-wide points: Dominating the ex vivo response were TCR beta clonotypes that were CMV-specific and HLA-C-restricted. Summed frequency of public TCR beta families distinguished CMV carriers with the relevant HLA.

The ends were cut back, 3 bases at V and 6 bases at J, with 14 bases in the middle. Germline-derived CDR1 and CDR2 are SGHTA and FQGNSA. The CDR3 runs 14 residues. The rearrangement links TRBV7-2 to TRBJ1-2, with D unclear. The receptor's source is a human donor in good health (CMV status not recorded). Some clones in this sample may be carry-over from other donors' samples. Sample: PBMCs. The DNA of the CDR3 is TGTGCCAGCAGCTTGTACCAGGCTGCCAATGGCTACACCTTC. The encoded protein is CASSLYQAANGYTF. The whole variable domain, filled in from reference TRBV7-2 and TRBJ1-2, reads GAGVSQSPSNKVTEKGKDVELRCDPISGHTALYWYRQSLGQGLEFLIYFQGNSAPDKSGLPSDRFSAERTGGSVSTLTIQRTQQEDSAVYLCASSLYQAANGYTFGSGTRLTVV.